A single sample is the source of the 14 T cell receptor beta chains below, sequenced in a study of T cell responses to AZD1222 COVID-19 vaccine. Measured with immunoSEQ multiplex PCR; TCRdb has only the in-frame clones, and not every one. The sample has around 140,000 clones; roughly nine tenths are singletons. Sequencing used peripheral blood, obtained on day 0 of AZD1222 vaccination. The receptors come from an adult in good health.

As DNA, the CDR3 is TGTGCCATCAGTGAGTTCGAGGGAGGGCGCACTGAAGCTTTCTTT. Translated, it gives CAISEFEGGRTEAFF. V and J are TRBV10-3 and TRBJ1-1, with no clear D. The V gene lost 1 base and the J gene lost 4 bases, with 13 bases spanning the gap. The CDR3 covers 15 residues. Germline CDR1 and CDR2: ENHRY and SYGVKD.

The CDR3 spells CASSSDRVNTEAFF. CDR3 nucleotides: TGTGCCAGCAGCTCCGACAGGGTCAACACTGAAGCTTTCTTT. This chain joins TRBV7-2 and TRBJ1-1; 7 positions match TRBD1. The germline V gene encodes CDR1 SGHTA and CDR2 FQGNSA. V gave up 4 bases and J gave up 2 bases; unmatched junction bases: 4. The CDR3 contains 14 residues.

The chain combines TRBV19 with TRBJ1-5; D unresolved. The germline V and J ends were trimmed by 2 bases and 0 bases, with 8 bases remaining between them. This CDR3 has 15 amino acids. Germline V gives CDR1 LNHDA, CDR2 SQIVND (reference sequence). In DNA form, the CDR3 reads TGTGCCAGTAGTATATGGGAATATAGCAATCAGCCCCAGCATTTT. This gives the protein CASSIWEYSNQPQHF.

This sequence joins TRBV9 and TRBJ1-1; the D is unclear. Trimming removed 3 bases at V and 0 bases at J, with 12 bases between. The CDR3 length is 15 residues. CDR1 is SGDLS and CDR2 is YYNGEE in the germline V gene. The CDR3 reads CASSARGNVNTEAFF. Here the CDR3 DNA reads TGTGCCAGCAGCGCACGAGGGAACGTGAACACTGAAGCTTTCTTT.

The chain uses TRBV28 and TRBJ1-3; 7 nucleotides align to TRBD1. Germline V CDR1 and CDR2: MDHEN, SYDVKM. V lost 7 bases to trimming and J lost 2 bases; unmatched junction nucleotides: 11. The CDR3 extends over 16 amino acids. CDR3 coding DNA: TGTGCCAGCACCCGGAGAAGGGGGCAGGCTGGAAACACCATATATTTT. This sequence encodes CASTRRRGQAGNTIYF.

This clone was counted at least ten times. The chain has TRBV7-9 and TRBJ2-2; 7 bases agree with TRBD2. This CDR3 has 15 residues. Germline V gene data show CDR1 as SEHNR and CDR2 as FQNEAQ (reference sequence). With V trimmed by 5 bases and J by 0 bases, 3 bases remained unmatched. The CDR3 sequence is CASSQSGANTGELFF. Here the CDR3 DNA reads TGTGCCAGCAGCCAAAGCGGGGCGAACACCGGGGAGCTGTTTTTT.

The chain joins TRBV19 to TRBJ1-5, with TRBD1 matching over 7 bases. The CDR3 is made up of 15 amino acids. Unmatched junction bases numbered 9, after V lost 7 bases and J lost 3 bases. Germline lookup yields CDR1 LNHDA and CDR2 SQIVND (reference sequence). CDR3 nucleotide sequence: TGTGCCAGTAATGTACAGGGGAGAGACAATCAGCCCCAGCATTTT. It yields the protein CASNVQGRDNQPQHF.

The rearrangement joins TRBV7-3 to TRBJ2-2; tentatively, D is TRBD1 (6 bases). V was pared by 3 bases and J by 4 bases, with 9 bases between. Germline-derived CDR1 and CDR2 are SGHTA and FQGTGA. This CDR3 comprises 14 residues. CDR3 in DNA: TGTGCCAGCAGCTTCGTACAGGGCACCGGGGAGCTGTTTTTT. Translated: CASSFVQGTGELFF. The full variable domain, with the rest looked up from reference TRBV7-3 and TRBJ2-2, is GAGVSQTPSNKVTEKGKYVELRCDPISGHTALYWYRQSLGQGPEFLIYFQGTGAADDSGLPNDRFFAVRPEGSVSTLKIQRTERGDSAVYLCASSFVQGTGELFFGEGSRLTVL.

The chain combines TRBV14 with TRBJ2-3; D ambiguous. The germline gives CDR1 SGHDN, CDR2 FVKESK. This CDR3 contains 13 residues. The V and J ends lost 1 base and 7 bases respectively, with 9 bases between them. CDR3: CASSQGLGNTQYF. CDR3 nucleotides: TGTGCCAGCAGCCAAGGATTAGGGAATACGCAGTATTTT.

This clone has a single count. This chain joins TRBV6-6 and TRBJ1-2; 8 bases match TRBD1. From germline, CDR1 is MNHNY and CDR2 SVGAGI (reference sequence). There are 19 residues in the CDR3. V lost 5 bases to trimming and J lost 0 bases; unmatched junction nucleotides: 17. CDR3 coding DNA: TGTGCCAGCAGTCCGAGGAGGACAGGGAAGGGGGGAGCTAACTATGGCTACACCTTC. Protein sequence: CASSPRRTGKGGANYGYTF.

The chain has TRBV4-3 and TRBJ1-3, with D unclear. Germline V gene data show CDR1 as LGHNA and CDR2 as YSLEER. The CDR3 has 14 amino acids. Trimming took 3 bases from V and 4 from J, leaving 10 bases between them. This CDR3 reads CASSHTLGGNTIYF. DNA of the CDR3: TGCGCCAGCAGCCACACACTGGGGGGAAACACCATATATTTT.

CDR3 DNA: TGTGCCAGCAGCTTAGTATCTAGCGCAGATACGCAGTATTTT. It specifies CASSLVSSADTQYF. The rearrangement links TRBV7-2 to TRBJ2-3; D possibly corresponds to TRBD2 (6 bases). CDR1 is SGHTA and CDR2 is FQGNSA in the germline V gene. Deletions cut 1 base from V and 4 bases from J, with 9 bases between. The CDR3 length is 14 residues.

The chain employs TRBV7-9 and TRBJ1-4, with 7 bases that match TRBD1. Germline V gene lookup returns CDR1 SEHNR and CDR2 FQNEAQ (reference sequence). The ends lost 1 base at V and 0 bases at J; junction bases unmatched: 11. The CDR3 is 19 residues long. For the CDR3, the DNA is TGTGCCAGCAGCTTAGGGGCCCTTGGACAGGCAGCAACTAATGAAAAACTGTTTTTT. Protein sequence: CASSLGALGQAATNEKLFF.

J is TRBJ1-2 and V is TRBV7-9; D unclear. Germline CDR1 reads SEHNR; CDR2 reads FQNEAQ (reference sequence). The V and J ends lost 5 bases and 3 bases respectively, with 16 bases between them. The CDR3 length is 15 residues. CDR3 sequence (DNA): TGTGCCAGCAGCCCCCGTGAGGGCGCGGACTATGGCTACACCTTC. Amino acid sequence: CASSPREGADYGYTF.